Sequencing of this TCR beta chain was carried out in a study of blood T cell repertoires in COVID-19. As for the study in general: From T cells, B-cell-depleted T cells, or PBMCs came the material, which was cDNA or gDNA.

In the study's own analysis: Estimation of nucleated cell counts was performed using reference gene primer amplification. Clones were sequenced by immunoSEQ multiplex PCR, and TCRdb holds only the in-frame ones, with some missing. V, J and clone size are taken as reported in that table, and D and trimming were inferred from the DNA itself. The sample records under 150,000 clones, about 85% being singletons. The clonotype comes from a human donor in a cohort sampled during active COVID-19. The sample comprised peripheral blood.

The CDR3 nucleotides are TGTGCCAGCAGCTTCGTCACTGAAGCTTTCTTT. This gives the protein CASSFVTEAFF. The V gene is TRBV7-9, the J gene TRBJ1-1; no clear D. Germline V gene data show CDR1 as SEHNR and CDR2 as FQNEAQ (reference sequence). The CDR3 is 11 residues long. Trimming took off 3 bases at V and 4 bases at J, with 3 bases between the two ends.